Listed below are T cell receptor beta chains from one sample, sequenced in a study of OX40 agonist ivuxolimab in advanced cancers. Produced via immunoSEQ multiplex PCR; TCRdb's table is partial and in-frame only. The sample has 70,000 or so clones, 80% to 95% seen once; the top ten hold 7.6%. Sequencing used CD4+ or CD8+ T cells sorted from blood, obtained in a trial of the OX40 agonist ivuxolimab. The receptor set was obtained from an adult with an advanced solid tumor such as melanoma, head and neck, liver or kidney cancer. The CDR3 runs from the conserved cysteine through the conserved F or W. Fields, in order: CDR3 length, clone size, D gene, V gene, J gene, CDR3 protein, CDR3 DNA. D genes are given only for firm matches. Size values are once, few and many counts, or a class for expanded clones, and some rows have none.

12,.,.,TRBV2,TRBJ1-1,CASSEGDTEAFF,TGTGCCAGCAGTGAGGGAGACACTGAAGCTTTCTTT
13,.,.,TRBV27,TRBJ2-1,CASSVRQVGEQFF,TGTGCCAGCAGTGTAAGACAGGTTGGCGAGCAGTTCTTC
13,.,TRBD1,TRBV2,TRBJ2-5,CASGQGAWETQYF,TGTGCCAGCGGACAGGGGGCCTGGGAGACCCAGTACTTC
17,.,TRBD2,TRBV7-9,TRBJ2-1,CASSLDGPRGAYNEQFF,TGTGCCAGCAGCTTAGACGGTCCGCGGGGGGCCTACAATGAGCAGTTCTTC
15,.,.,TRBV4-1,TRBJ1-5,CASSQWAVSNQPQHF,TGCGCCAGCAGCCAGTGGGCAGTTAGCAATCAGCCCCAGCATTTT
14,.,.,TRBV27,TRBJ2-7,CASSFFAGGYEQYF,TGTGCCAGCAGTTTTTTCGCCGGGGGCTACGAGCAGTACTTC
19,.,TRBD2,TRBV7-8,TRBJ2-1,CASSLALAGGRYSDNEQFF,TGTGCCAGCAGCTTAGCCCTAGCGGGGGGCCGCTACTCGGACAATGAGCAGTTCTTC
17,.,.,TRBV11-2,TRBJ1-5,CASSFDLLRVGDQPQHF,TGTGCCAGCAGCTTTGACCTCCTCAGGGTGGGGGATCAGCCCCAGCATTTT
11,.,.,TRBV7-9,TRBJ1-1,CASRGLAEAFF,TGTGCCAGCAGAGGGTTGGCTGAAGCTTTCTTT
15,once,.,TRBV5-1,TRBJ1-1,CASSFGPPPNTEAFF,TGCGCCAGCAGCTTCGGCCCCCCCCCGAACACTGAAGCTTTCTTT
13,.,.,TRBV5-6,TRBJ2-7,CASSLVLSHEQYF,TGTGCCAGCAGCTTGGTCCTTTCCCACGAGCAGTACTTC
13,.,.,TRBV6-5,TRBJ2-7,CASSLSIINEQYF,TGTGCCAGCAGTTTGTCGATTATCAACGAGCAGTACTTC
11,.,.,TRBV5-6,TRBJ2-2,CASSSTGELFF,TGTGCCAGCAGTTCTACCGGGGAGCTGTTTTTT
14,medium-sized,.,TRBV27,TRBJ2-1,CASSLGGSYNEQFF,TGTGCCAGCAGCTTGGGGGGCTCCTACAATGAGCAGTTCTTC
14,.,.,TRBV19,TRBJ1-1,CASSIQGANTEAFF,TGTGCCAGTAGTATTCAGGGAGCGAACACTGAAGCTTTCTTT
15,.,.,TRBV27,TRBJ1-4,CASSDSFPGNEKLFF,TGTGCCAGCAGTGACTCCTTCCCCGGGAATGAAAAACTGTTTTTT
14,.,.,TRBV5-8,TRBJ2-3,CASSASGGWDTQYF,TGTGCCAGCAGCGCGAGTGGGGGATGGGATACGCAGTATTTT
13,.,.,TRBV7-9,TRBJ1-5,CASSLESNQPQHF,TGTGCCAGCAGCTTAGAGAGCAATCAGCCCCAGCATTTT
13,.,TRBD1,TRBV7-9,TRBJ2-1,CASSPTTGHEQFF,TGTGCCAGCAGCCCCACGACAGGGCATGAGCAGTTCTTC
14,.,.,TRBV30,TRBJ1-6,CAWSGQDHLSPLHF,TGTGCCTGGAGTGGTCAGGACCACCTTTCACCCCTCCACTTT
14,.,.,TRBV5-4,TRBJ1-4,CASSLGETNEKLFF,TGTGCCAGCAGCTTGGGGGAGACTAATGAAAAACTGTTTTTT
15,.,.,TRBV15,TRBJ1-1,CATSRATLMNTEAFF,TGTGCCACCAGCAGAGCGACACTTATGAACACTGAAGCTTTCTTT
15,once,TRBD1,TRBV10-1,TRBJ2-7,CASSEIGGPGNEQYF,TGCGCCAGCAGTGAGATAGGGGGCCCTGGAAACGAGCAGTACTTC
14,.,.,TRBV5-4,TRBJ1-3,CASSLGSPGNTIYF,TGTGCCAGCAGCTTGGGGAGCCCTGGAAACACCATATATTTT
15,.,TRBD1,TRBV11-2,TRBJ1-2,CASSSGTGGNYGYTF,TGTGCCAGCAGCTCCGGGACAGGGGGTAACTATGGCTACACCTTC
12,.,.,TRBV19,TRBJ1-1,CASSIWGTEAFF,TGTGCCAGTAGTATTTGGGGAACTGAAGCTTTCTTT
13,.,.,TRBV5-1,TRBJ2-5,CASVGELQETQYF,TGCGCCAGCGTAGGGGAACTTCAAGAGACCCAGTACTTC
13,.,.,TRBV5-1,TRBJ1-1,CASSLAVGTEAFF,TGCGCCAGCAGCTTGGCCGTGGGCACTGAAGCTTTCTTT
16,.,.,TRBV7-2,TRBJ2-7,CASSSEGDWGNYEQYF,TGTGCCAGCAGCTCAGAGGGGGATTGGGGCAATTACGAGCAGTACTTC
16,.,.,TRBV19,TRBJ1-5,CASSIDPGREDQPQHF,TGTGCCAGTAGTATAGATCCCGGTCGGGAGGATCAGCCCCAGCATTTT
13,.,.,TRBV27,TRBJ1-2,CASSFDRNYGYTF,TGTGCCAGCAGTTTTGACAGAAACTATGGCTACACCTTC
14,.,TRBD1,TRBV7-8,TRBJ1-1,CASSQGQGWTEAFF,TGTGCCAGCAGCCAGGGACAGGGCTGGACTGAAGCTTTCTTT
18,.,.,TRBV7-8,TRBJ2-7,CASSLLHDLQDSSYEQYF,TGTGCCAGCAGCTTATTACACGATCTGCAGGACAGCTCCTACGAGCAGTACTTC
18,.,TRBD2,TRBV11-3,TRBJ2-1,CASSSHGSAGEDLEEQFF,TGTGCCAGCAGCTCCCACGGGAGCGCGGGGGAGGACTTAGAGGAGCAGTTCTTC
11,.,.,TRBV29-1,TRBJ1-2,CSVDAGQGYTF,TGCAGCGTTGATGCAGGGCAGGGCTACACCTTC
13,.,.,TRBV11-3,TRBJ1-1,CASSLDVWGVAFF,TGTGCCAGCAGCTTAGACGTGTGGGGCGTAGCTTTCTTT
16,.,TRBD2,TRBV7-8,TRBJ2-3,CASSTQLAGNVDTQYF,TGTGCCAGCAGCACGCAACTAGCGGGAAACGTAGATACGCAGTATTTT
16,.,TRBD1,TRBV6-1,TRBJ2-7,CASSELGGQNTYEQYF,TGTGCCAGCAGTGAACTAGGGGGACAGAATACCTACGAGCAGTACTTC
14,.,.,TRBV10-2,TRBJ2-7,CASSESMTSYEQYF,TGCGCCAGCAGTGAGTCGATGACATCCTACGAGCAGTACTTC
16,.,.,TRBV2,TRBJ2-7,CASSAKLESLTYEQYF,TGTGCCAGCAGTGCGAAACTCGAAAGCTTAACCTACGAGCAGTACTTC
14,.,TRBD1,TRBV11-2,TRBJ1-5,CASSFGTGNQPQHF,TGTGCCAGCAGCTTTGGGACAGGGAATCAGCCCCAGCATTTT
15,once,.,TRBV11-2,TRBJ2-7,CASSLATAPVYEQYF,TGTGCCAGCAGCTTAGCTACGGCGCCGGTATACGAGCAGTACTTC
16,.,.,TRBV5-1,TRBJ2-1,CASSLPGGPPYNEQFF,TGCGCCAGCAGTTTGCCTGGGGGGCCCCCCTACAATGAGCAGTTCTTC
14,.,.,TRBV4-1,TRBJ1-5,CASSQDKGEQPQHF,TGCGCCAGCAGCCAAGATAAGGGTGAACAGCCCCAGCATTTT
12,.,.,TRBV5-1,TRBJ2-7,CASRSGSHEQYF,TGCGCCAGCAGGTCAGGGTCCCACGAGCAGTACTTC
15,.,.,TRBV6-5,TRBJ2-7,CASSPWGAPDYEQYF,TGTGCCAGCAGTCCCTGGGGTGCACCGGACTACGAGCAGTACTTC
16,.,TRBD2,TRBV7-9,TRBJ2-2,CASGTSGGSLAGELFF,TGTGCCAGCGGTACTAGCGGGGGTTCTTTAGCCGGGGAGCTGTTTTTT
15,.,TRBD1,TRBV7-9,TRBJ1-5,CASSTDREKSQPQHF,TGTGCCAGCAGCACGGACAGGGAGAAGAGTCAGCCCCAGCATTTT
16,.,TRBD1,TRBV29-1,TRBJ2-1,CSVELLGQGSNNEQFF,TGCAGCGTTGAGCTTCTGGGACAGGGAAGTAACAATGAGCAGTTCTTC